Listed here are 9 T cell receptor beta chains from one sample, sequenced in a study of T cell changes during pregnancy in multiple sclerosis. The assay was immunoSEQ multiplex PCR, and TCRdb's table has in-frame clones only and misses some. The repertoire holds tens of thousands of clones, with just under 95% as singletons. Sequences were derived from peripheral blood, sampled after pregnancy. Receptors were obtained from a female donor in good health, enrolled as a control in a pregnancy study.

V gene TRBV30 combines with J gene TRBJ2-6; no clear D. Trimming stripped 0 bases from V and 4 bases from J, with 10 bases between. The CDR3 extends over 15 amino acids. Germline V gene lookup returns CDR1 GTSNPN and CDR2 SVGIG (reference sequence). In nucleotides, the CDR3 is TGTGCCTGGAGTGTACTACGGCGAGGGGCCAACGTCCTGACTTTC. Its translation: CAWSVLRRGANVLTF.

The chain recombines TRBV15 with TRBJ2-7, with 10 bases matching TRBD1. The CDR3 extends over 15 amino acids. The germline V gene has CDR1 LNHNV and CDR2 YYDKDF (reference sequence). The V and J ends lost 5 bases and 2 bases, in that order; junction bases with no gene match: 6. Here the CDR3 DNA reads TGTGCCACCAGCTCGACAGGGGGCATCGCCTACGAGCAGTACTTC. It encodes CATSSTGGIAYEQYF.

The rearrangement joins TRBV13 to TRBJ1-1, with a possible D match to TRBD1 (5 bases). Trimming stripped 2 bases from V and 1 base from J, with 8 bases between. The CDR3 is 14 residues long. In germline, CDR1 is PRHDT, CDR2 FYEKMQ (reference sequence). The CDR3 protein is CASSLLGQNTEAFF. The CDR3 nucleotides are TGTGCCAGCAGCTTACTCGGACAGAACACTGAAGCTTTCTTT.

The V call is TRBV19, the J call TRBJ1-6; weak D call: TRBD1 (5 bases). This CDR3 is built from 14 residues. The V and J ends lost 6 bases and 8 bases respectively, with 14 bases between them. CDR1 and CDR2 (germline): LNHDA, SQIVND (reference sequence). CDR3 residues: CASSPTVIDSPLHF. CDR3 nucleotide sequence: TGTGCCAGTAGCCCGACAGTTATTGATTCACCCCTCCACTTT. Supplemented by reference TRBV19 and TRBJ1-6, the full variable domain reads DGGITQSPKYLFRKEGQNVTLSCEQNLNHDAMYWYRQDPGQGLRLIYYSQIVNDFQKGDIAEGYSVSREKKESFPLTVTSAQKNPTAFYLCASSPTVIDSPLHFGNGTRLTVT.

The chain couples TRBV5-4 to TRBJ1-1; no clear D gene. The ends were cut back, 0 bases at V and 3 bases at J, with 12 bases in the middle. CDR3 length: 15 amino acids. Germline loops: CDR1 SGHNT, CDR2 YYREEE (reference sequence). This chain's CDR3 is CASSLDAGRDTEAFF. The CDR3 nucleotides read TGTGCCAGCAGCTTGGATGCGGGAAGGGACACTGAAGCTTTCTTT.

J is TRBJ1-1 and V is TRBV25-1; D remains ambiguous. The CDR3 sequence is 15 residues long. The germline CDR1 and CDR2 sequences are MGHDK and SYGVNS. V lost 8 bases, J lost 0 bases, and 16 bases lay in between. CDR3 amino acids: CASAGSGLLNTEAFF. The CDR3 DNA sequence: TGTGCCAGCGCAGGTAGCGGGTTACTGAACACTGAAGCTTTCTTT.

This rearrangement joins TRBV5-1 to TRBJ2-7, with 9 bases identical to TRBD1. Trimming at V came to 4 bases and at J to 5 bases, leaving 16 bases not matched to a gene. The CDR3 spans 17 residues. Germline V CDR1 and CDR2: SGHRS, YFSETQ. CDR3 DNA: TGCGCCAGCAGCGCCCCCAGGGACAGGGATTATAGGGACGAGCAGTACTTC. Its translation is CASSAPRDRDYRDEQYF.

V usage is TRBV7-2 and J usage is TRBJ1-5; 8 positions agree with TRBD1. The CDR3 is made up of 16 amino acids. The V gene end was trimmed by 5 bases and the J gene end by 1 base; junction bases not matched to a gene: 7. In germline, CDR1 is SGHTA, CDR2 FQGNSA. CDR3 nucleotides: TGTGCCAGCAGCCTGAGGACAGGGCTGAGCAATCAGCCCCAGCATTTT. It specifies CASSLRTGLSNQPQHF.

The rearrangement links TRBV4-1 to TRBJ2-7; 8 bases align to TRBD2. V was pared by 0 bases and J by 7 bases, with 14 bases of the junction left unmatched. This CDR3 is built from 17 residues. Looked up from germline, CDR1 is MGHRA and CDR2 is YSYEKL. CDR3 DNA: TGCGCCAGCAGCCAAGATATAGCGCGGGAGGCTCCCCGTGAGCAGTACTTC. This encodes CASSQDIAREAPREQYF.